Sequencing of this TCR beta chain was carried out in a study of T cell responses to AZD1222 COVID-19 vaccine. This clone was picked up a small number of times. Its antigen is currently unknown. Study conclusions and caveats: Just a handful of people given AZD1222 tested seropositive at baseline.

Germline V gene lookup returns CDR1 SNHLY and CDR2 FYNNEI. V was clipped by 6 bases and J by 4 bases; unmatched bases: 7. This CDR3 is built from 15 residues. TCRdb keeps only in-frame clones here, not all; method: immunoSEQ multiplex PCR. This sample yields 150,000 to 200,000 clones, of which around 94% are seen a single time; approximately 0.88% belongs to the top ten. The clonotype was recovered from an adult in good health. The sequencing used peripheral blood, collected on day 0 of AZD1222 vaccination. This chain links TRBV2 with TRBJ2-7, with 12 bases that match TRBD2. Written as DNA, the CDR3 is TGTGCCAGCAGCCTCCGACTAGCGGGGGCTTACGAGCAGTACTTC. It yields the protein CASSLRLAGAYEQYF. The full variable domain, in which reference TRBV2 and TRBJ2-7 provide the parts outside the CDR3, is EPEVTQTPSHQVTQMGQEVILRCVPISNHLYFYWYRQILGQKVEFLVSFYNNEISEKSEIFDDQFSVERPDGSNFTLKIRSTKLEDSAMYFCASSLRLAGAYEQYFGPGTRLTVT.